The text below deals with one T cell receptor (beta chain). The sample originates from a study of blood T cell repertoires in COVID-19. The wider study: Researchers got acute and convalescent COVID-19 samples from the United States, Italy and Spain. In each case, the material was cDNA or gDNA derived from T cells, B-cell-depleted T cells, or PBMCs.

Study processing details: Estimation of nucleated cell counts was performed using reference gene primer amplification. Produced via immunoSEQ multiplex PCR; TCRdb's table is partial and in-frame only. D and trimming were read from the DNA, whereas the V and J calls and clone size are those reported in that table. The sample yields some 150,000 clones, under 90% seen once. The CDR3 totals 13 residues. Germline values: CDR1 MNHEY, CDR2 SVGEGT. Trimming removed 0 bases at V and 4 bases at J, with 7 bases between. What was sequenced was peripheral blood. The V gene is TRBV6-2 or TRBV6-3, the J gene TRBJ2-7; tentatively, D is TRBD2 (6 bases). This TCR was recovered from a human donor in a cohort sampled during active COVID-19. Written as DNA, the CDR3 is TGTGCCAGCAGTTACTCCGCGGGGTACGAGCAGTACTTC. Residues: CASSYSAGYEQYF.